These 12 T cell receptor beta chains originate from one sample sequenced in a study of T-cell reconstitution after alpha-beta-depleted transplantation in children. Preparation of the TCRbeta library involved a method that used unique molecular identifiers. TCRdb reprocessed the PCR reads via MiXCR and lists one record per CDR3 protein. The table records about 98,000 distinct CDR3 sequences, around 22% of them present only once. The starting material was PBMCs, obtained before TCRalphabeta/CD19-depleted stem cell transplant. These receptors originate from a boy younger than 10 with acute lymphoblastic leukemia, due to receive a stem cell transplant.

This clonotype was seen more than once but under ten times. The chain is built from TRBV7-9 and TRBJ2-7; 7 positions match TRBD2. From germline, CDR1 is SEHNR and CDR2 FQNEAQ (reference sequence). This CDR3 region has 16 residues. Germline trimming cut 7 bases from V and 1 base from J; bases unmatched to any gene: 13. The CDR3 spells CASNSRGGASSYEQYF. The DNA of the CDR3 is TGTGCCAGCAACTCCCGGGGAGGGGCCTCTTCCTACGAGCAGTACTTC.

This clonotype came up a few times. The J gene is TRBJ2-7, the V gene TRBV20-1, with D perhaps matching TRBD2 (5 bases). CDR1 is DFQATT and CDR2 is SNEGSKA in the germline V gene (reference sequence). The CDR3 spans 15 residues. V was shortened by 5 bases and J by 0 bases, with 17 bases between the two germline ends. CDR3 DNA: TGCAGTGCTGGGCCCCCCCTACTAGGCTCCTACGAGCAGTACTTC. Encoded protein: CSAGPPLLGSYEQYF.

CDR3 residues: CASSLRKGAFF. CDR3 in DNA: TGTGCCAGCAGCCTCCGCAAGGGGGCTTTCTTT. V and J are TRBV11-2 and TRBJ1-1; D is possibly TRBD1 (5 bases). Per germline, CDR1 SGHAT and CDR2 FQNNGV. The length of the CDR3 is 11 residues. The V and J ends lost 5 bases and 11 bases respectively, with 12 bases between them.

V gene TRBV28 combines with J gene TRBJ2-1; 10 bases line up with TRBD2. The CDR3 covers 16 residues. With V trimmed by 5 bases and J by 7 bases, 11 bases remained unmatched. CDR1 and CDR2 (germline): MDHEN, SYDVKM. CDR3 DNA: TGTGCCAGCAGTCTCTATAGCGGGAGGCCCGATAATGAGCAGTTCTTC. The encoded protein is CASSLYSGRPDNEQFF.

V usage is TRBV29-1 and J usage is TRBJ2-3; 10 bases are shared with TRBD1. In germline, CDR1 is SQVTM, CDR2 ANQGSEA. The CDR3 loop spans 15 amino acids. The CDR3 loop is CRKPGQGPANDTQYF. Here the CDR3 DNA reads TGCAGGAAACCGGGACAGGGGCCCGCCAACGATACGCAGTATTTT.

The chain couples TRBV29-1 to TRBJ1-1; 11 nucleotides match TRBD1. Unmatched junction bases numbered 6, after V lost 8 bases and J lost 4 bases. Germline CDR1 SQVTM, CDR2 ANQGSEA. This CDR3 region has 13 residues. The CDR3 coding sequence is TGCAGCATCGGGGACAGGGGGTTCACTGAAGCTTTCTTT. Protein product: CSIGDRGFTEAFF.

This chain uses TRBV5-1 with TRBJ1-3; TRBD1 is a possible D gene (5 bases). Germline V gives CDR1 SGHRS, CDR2 YFSETQ. The V and J ends lost 6 bases and 0 bases respectively, with 7 bases between them. This CDR3 comprises 13 residues. CDR3 coding DNA: TGCGCCAGCACGACAGACTCTGGAAACACCATATATTTT. This gives the protein CASTTDSGNTIYF.

This chain's CDR3 is CASITLAGNTGELFF. CDR3 nucleotide sequence: TGTGCCAGCATAACGCTAGCGGGGAACACCGGGGAGCTGTTTTTT. V gene TRBV5-6 combines with J gene TRBJ2-2, with TRBD2 identical over 8 bases. Trimming removed 6 bases from V and 1 base from J; junction bases left unmatched: 5. The CDR3 has 15 amino acids. Germline assignment: CDR1 SGHDT and CDR2 YYEEEE.

J is TRBJ2-2 and V is TRBV10-3; TRBD2 matches 10 bases. The trim removed 4 bases at V and 3 bases at J, leaving 5 bases unmatched. The V gene's germline CDR1 is ENHRY and CDR2 SYGVKD. This CDR3 comprises 16 residues. CDR3 sequence (DNA): TGTGCCATCAGTGGGCTAGCGGGGGCCGACACCGGGGAGCTGTTTTTT. It translates to CAISGLAGADTGELFF.

The chain combines TRBV12-3 or TRBV12-4 with TRBJ2-5; tentatively, D is TRBD2 (5 bases). This CDR3 spans 15 amino acids. V was cut by 0 bases and J by 5 bases, with 13 bases left in between. The CDR3, as DNA: TGTGCCAGCAGTTTAGCCGGAGGTCAGCGGGAGACCCAGTACTTC. Encoded protein: CASSLAGGQRETQYF.

Only one count was recorded for this clonotype. The genes are TRBV18 and TRBJ1-5; D might be TRBD1 (5 bases). CDR3 size: 14 residues. Per germline, CDR1 KGHSH and CDR2 LQKENI. Trimming removed 0 bases from V and 3 bases from J, with 6 bases in between. DNA for the CDR3: TGTGCCAGCTCACCACCGACAGTCAATCAGCCCCAGCATTTT. It translates to CASSPPTVNQPQHF.

This clonotype was detected a few times. The chain carries TRBV2 and TRBJ2-7; 10 nucleotides line up with TRBD2. The CDR3 is 16 amino acids. With 3 bases clipped from V and 2 bases from J, the junction kept 7 bases outside the gene matches. Germline CDR1 reads SNHLY; CDR2 reads FYNNEI. DNA of the CDR3: TGTGCCAGCAGTGATCGGACTAGCGGAGGGGCCTACGAGCAGTACTTC. It codes for CASSDRTSGGAYEQYF.